A selection of T cell receptor beta chains follows, all from one sample in a study of blood T cell repertoires in COVID-19. Measured with immunoSEQ multiplex PCR; TCRdb has only the in-frame clones, and not every one. The table shows a few hundred thousand clones, with approximately 89% occurring only once. Sequencing was carried out using peripheral blood. Every receptor here comes from a woman in her 40s who had recovered from COVID-19. Each CDR3 is given with its conserved first and last residue. D genes are given only for firm matches. Size is omitted from some rows. Given values are once, few, many or a class for expanded clones.

v_call: TRBV5-6; j_call: TRBJ2-4; clone_size: NA; d_call: TRBD1; cdr3_aa: CASSPSLQGARNQYF; cdr3_nt: TGTGCCAGCAGCCCGTCCCTGCAGGGGGCGCGGAATCAGTACTTC
v_call: TRBV3-1/TRBV3-2; j_call: TRBJ1-1; clone_size: NA; d_call: NA; cdr3_aa: CASSQGGGTEAFF; cdr3_nt: TGTGCCAGCAGCCAGGGAGGGGGCACTGAAGCTTTCTTT
v_call: TRBV18; j_call: TRBJ2-7; clone_size: once; d_call: NA; cdr3_aa: CASSPNPQGEQYF; cdr3_nt: TGTGCCAGCTCACCAAATCCCCAGGGTGAGCAGTACTTC
v_call: TRBV2; j_call: TRBJ1-1; clone_size: NA; d_call: NA; cdr3_aa: CASRGQNTEAFF; cdr3_nt: TGTGCCAGCAGGGGACAGAACACTGAAGCTTTCTTT
v_call: TRBV24-1; j_call: TRBJ2-5; clone_size: NA; d_call: TRBD1; cdr3_aa: CATSDLDRAGETQYF; cdr3_nt: TGTGCCACCAGTGATCTGGACAGGGCTGGTGAGACCCAGTACTTC
v_call: TRBV19; j_call: TRBJ1-5; clone_size: NA; d_call: NA; cdr3_aa: CASSIEWGDQPQHF; cdr3_nt: TGTGCCAGTAGTATAGAATGGGGGGATCAGCCCCAGCATTTT
v_call: TRBV27; j_call: TRBJ2-3; clone_size: once; d_call: NA; cdr3_aa: CASSHRLSGKTDTQYF; cdr3_nt: TGTGCCAGCAGTCATCGACTAAGCGGAAAGACAGATACGCAGTATTTT
v_call: TRBV7-2; j_call: TRBJ1-2; clone_size: NA; d_call: TRBD1; cdr3_aa: CASSLGTGNGYTF; cdr3_nt: TGTGCCAGCAGCTTAGGGACAGGGAATGGCTACACCTTC
v_call: TRBV10-1; j_call: TRBJ1-5; clone_size: NA; d_call: NA; cdr3_aa: CASSEFGWPQHF; cdr3_nt: TGCGCCAGCAGTGAGTTCGGGTGGCCCCAGCATTTT
v_call: TRBV7-9; j_call: TRBJ1-1; clone_size: NA; d_call: NA; cdr3_aa: CAILQGWEAFF; cdr3_nt: TGTGCCATATTACAGGGATGGGAAGCTTTCTTT
v_call: TRBV24-1; j_call: TRBJ2-6; clone_size: NA; d_call: TRBD1; cdr3_aa: CATMGRGLAGANVLTF; cdr3_nt: TGTGCCACCATGGGCAGGGGGCTAGCTGGGGCCAACGTCCTGACTTTC
v_call: TRBV9; j_call: TRBJ1-1; clone_size: once; d_call: NA; cdr3_aa: CASSVSMTNTEAFF; cdr3_nt: TGTGCCAGCAGCGTGAGCATGACAAACACTGAAGCTTTCTTT
v_call: TRBV19; j_call: TRBJ2-4; clone_size: NA; d_call: NA; cdr3_aa: CASNSPGGYKNIQYF; cdr3_nt: TGTGCCAGTAACTCTCCCGGCGGCTACAAAAACATTCAGTACTTC
v_call: TRBV5-6; j_call: TRBJ2-7; clone_size: NA; d_call: NA; cdr3_aa: CASSLQGPYYEQYF; cdr3_nt: TGTGCCAGCAGCTTACAGGGCCCCTACTACGAGCAGTACTTC
v_call: TRBV18; j_call: TRBJ2-2; clone_size: NA; d_call: NA; cdr3_aa: CASSPTQDYRELFF; cdr3_nt: TGTGCCAGCTCACCAACCCAGGACTACCGGGAGCTGTTTTTT
v_call: TRBV5-1; j_call: TRBJ2-3; clone_size: NA; d_call: NA; cdr3_aa: CASSLGSGTDTQYF; cdr3_nt: TGCGCCAGCAGCTTAGGTAGCGGCACAGATACGCAGTATTTT
v_call: TRBV6-4; j_call: TRBJ2-2; clone_size: NA; d_call: TRBD2; cdr3_aa: CASSPLTSGNTGELFF; cdr3_nt: TGTGCCAGCAGCCCCCTGACTAGCGGAAACACCGGGGAGCTGTTTTTT
v_call: TRBV20-1; j_call: TRBJ1-2; clone_size: NA; d_call: TRBD1; cdr3_aa: CSASTGTGDYGYTF; cdr3_nt: TGCAGTGCTAGTACCGGGACAGGGGACTATGGCTACACCTTC
v_call: TRBV30; j_call: TRBJ1-1; clone_size: NA; d_call: NA; cdr3_aa: CAWTEGAQAFF; cdr3_nt: TGTGCCTGGACCGAAGGGGCCCAAGCTTTCTTT
v_call: TRBV4-2; j_call: TRBJ1-5; clone_size: once; d_call: TRBD1; cdr3_aa: CASSQTGQGENQPQHF; cdr3_nt: TGTGCCAGCAGCCAGACAGGACAGGGGGAAAATCAGCCCCAGCATTTT
v_call: TRBV7-2; j_call: TRBJ2-5; clone_size: NA; d_call: TRBD2; cdr3_aa: CASSLDTSGQETQYF; cdr3_nt: TGTGCCAGCAGCTTGGATACTAGCGGTCAAGAGACCCAGTACTTC
v_call: TRBV3-1/TRBV3-2; j_call: TRBJ1-3; clone_size: NA; d_call: TRBD1; cdr3_aa: CASSQGTDRGNTIYF; cdr3_nt: TGTGCCAGCAGCCAAGGAACGGACAGGGGAAACACCATATATTTT
v_call: TRBV29-1; j_call: TRBJ1-5; clone_size: NA; d_call: NA; cdr3_aa: CSVTVRQFNQPQHF; cdr3_nt: TGCAGCGTTACTGTGAGACAGTTCAATCAGCCCCAGCATTTT
v_call: TRBV5-6; j_call: TRBJ2-6; clone_size: NA; d_call: TRBD1; cdr3_aa: CASSLQGAVGANVLTF; cdr3_nt: TGTGCCAGCAGCTTGCAGGGGGCGGTTGGGGCCAACGTCCTGACTTTC
v_call: TRBV7-2; j_call: TRBJ1-6; clone_size: NA; d_call: NA; cdr3_aa: CASNPGSSPNNSPLHF; cdr3_nt: TGTGCCAGCAACCCCGGGAGCTCTCCGAATAATTCACCCCTCCACTTT
v_call: TRBV2; j_call: TRBJ1-4; clone_size: NA; d_call: NA; cdr3_aa: CASSENVAGPNEKLFF; cdr3_nt: TGTGCCAGCAGTGAAAATGTGGCAGGGCCTAATGAAAAACTGTTTTTT
v_call: TRBV9; j_call: TRBJ1-3; clone_size: NA; d_call: NA; cdr3_aa: CASSTQQGKAGNTIYF; cdr3_nt: TGTGCCAGCAGCACACAACAGGGAAAGGCTGGAAACACCATATATTTT
v_call: TRBV3-1/TRBV3-2; j_call: TRBJ2-7; clone_size: NA; d_call: TRBD2; cdr3_aa: CASSQGTSGGAYEQYF; cdr3_nt: TGTGCCAGCAGCCAAGGGACTAGCGGGGGGGCCTACGAGCAGTACTTC
v_call: TRBV2; j_call: TRBJ2-7; clone_size: few; d_call: TRBD2; cdr3_aa: CASRAGDGGYEQYF; cdr3_nt: TGTGCCAGCCGTGCGGGGGACGGGGGCTACGAGCAGTACTTC
v_call: TRBV6-5; j_call: TRBJ2-7; clone_size: NA; d_call: TRBD1; cdr3_aa: CASISGTAPREQYF; cdr3_nt: TGTGCCAGCATTTCCGGGACAGCCCCTCGGGAGCAGTACTTC
v_call: TRBV5-5; j_call: TRBJ1-5; clone_size: NA; d_call: NA; cdr3_aa: CASSLYGQTDQPQHF; cdr3_nt: TGTGCCAGCAGCTTGTATGGACAGACAGATCAGCCCCAGCATTTT
v_call: TRBV19; j_call: TRBJ2-4; clone_size: NA; d_call: NA; cdr3_aa: CASSTWTAQAKNIQYF; cdr3_nt: TGTGCCAGTAGTACCTGGACAGCTCAGGCCAAAAACATTCAGTACTTC
v_call: TRBV7-9; j_call: TRBJ1-2; clone_size: NA; d_call: NA; cdr3_aa: CASSWSGGYTF; cdr3_nt: TGTGCCAGCAGCTGGAGTGGTGGCTACACCTTC
v_call: TRBV11-2; j_call: TRBJ2-3; clone_size: once; d_call: TRBD2; cdr3_aa: CASSLGGAGGWDTQYF; cdr3_nt: TGTGCCAGCAGTCTAGGCGGAGCGGGAGGGTGGGATACGCAGTATTTT
v_call: TRBV27; j_call: TRBJ2-1; clone_size: NA; d_call: TRBD2; cdr3_aa: CASSPRTSGVEQFF; cdr3_nt: TGTGCCAGCAGTCCGAGGACTAGCGGTGTGGAGCAGTTCTTC
v_call: TRBV3-1/TRBV3-2; j_call: TRBJ2-7; clone_size: NA; d_call: TRBD1; cdr3_aa: CASSSNRTGRDEQYF; cdr3_nt: TGTGCCAGCAGCTCTAATCGGACAGGTCGGGACGAGCAGTACTTC
v_call: TRBV7-2; j_call: TRBJ2-1; clone_size: NA; d_call: TRBD1; cdr3_aa: CASSPRTGATGEQFF; cdr3_nt: TGTGCCAGCAGCCCTCGGACAGGGGCGACAGGGGAGCAGTTCTTC
v_call: TRBV9; j_call: TRBJ1-2; clone_size: NA; d_call: NA; cdr3_aa: CASSGVRVYGYTF; cdr3_nt: TGTGCCAGCAGCGGCGTCAGGGTATATGGCTACACCTTC
v_call: TRBV28; j_call: TRBJ2-5; clone_size: NA; d_call: NA; cdr3_aa: CASSPSGRGETQYF; cdr3_nt: TGTGCCAGCAGTCCCTCAGGGCGGGGAGAGACCCAGTACTTC
v_call: TRBV6-4; j_call: TRBJ2-3; clone_size: NA; d_call: NA; cdr3_aa: CASSEGAGSTDTQYF; cdr3_nt: TGTGCCAGCAGTGAGGGGGCAGGGAGCACAGATACGCAGTATTTT
v_call: TRBV29-1; j_call: TRBJ2-2; clone_size: NA; d_call: NA; cdr3_aa: CSVEEEAAGELFF; cdr3_nt: TGCAGCGTTGAGGAGGAGGCGGCCGGGGAGCTGTTTTTT
v_call: TRBV12-3/TRBV12-4; j_call: TRBJ1-5; clone_size: NA; d_call: NA; cdr3_aa: CASSDRSRPQHF; cdr3_nt: TGTGCCAGCAGCGACAGGTCTCGGCCCCAGCATTTT
v_call: TRBV15; j_call: TRBJ2-5; clone_size: NA; d_call: NA; cdr3_aa: CATSRDPRVPGETQYF; cdr3_nt: TGTGCCACCAGCAGAGATCCGAGGGTCCCCGGAGAGACCCAGTACTTC
v_call: TRBV7-3; j_call: TRBJ1-1; clone_size: NA; d_call: NA; cdr3_aa: CASSPVGGMNTEAFF; cdr3_nt: TGTGCCAGCAGCCCGGTGGGGGGAATGAACACTGAAGCTTTCTTT
v_call: TRBV19; j_call: TRBJ2-5; clone_size: NA; d_call: NA; cdr3_aa: CASSWQNQETQYF; cdr3_nt: TGTGCCAGTAGTTGGCAGAACCAAGAGACCCAGTACTTC
v_call: TRBV9; j_call: TRBJ2-1; clone_size: once; d_call: NA; cdr3_aa: CASSQTGGPYNEQFF; cdr3_nt: TGTGCCAGCAGCCAGACCGGGGGGCCCTACAATGAGCAGTTCTTC
v_call: TRBV28; j_call: TRBJ2-5; clone_size: NA; d_call: TRBD2; cdr3_aa: CASSFGSGGAETQYF; cdr3_nt: TGTGCCAGCAGTTTCGGAAGCGGGGGGGCCGAGACCCAGTACTTC
v_call: TRBV19; j_call: TRBJ2-5; clone_size: NA; d_call: TRBD2; cdr3_aa: CASIASGRAGETQYF; cdr3_nt: TGTGCCAGTATCGCTAGCGGGAGGGCCGGGGAGACCCAGTACTTC
v_call: TRBV24-1; j_call: TRBJ2-1; clone_size: NA; d_call: TRBD1; cdr3_aa: CAAGQDIEDEQFF; cdr3_nt: TGTGCCGCCGGACAGGATATAGAGGATGAGCAGTTCTTC
v_call: TRBV6-6; j_call: TRBJ2-2; clone_size: NA; d_call: NA; cdr3_aa: CASSSLLTGELFF; cdr3_nt: TGTGCCAGCAGTTCTCTACTCACCGGGGAGCTGTTTTTT